Listed below are T cell receptor beta chains from one sample, sequenced in a study of cytomegalovirus exposure and HLA in healthy donors. Assay: immunoSEQ multiplex PCR; the TCRdb copy retains only in-frame clones and omits some. Among 150,000 to 200,000 clones, approximately 79% were seen once, and the ten largest hold over 13%. The sample was PBMCs. All receptors come from a man aged 45 to 65 in good health and CMV-seropositive. CDR3s include the opening cysteine and the closing phenylalanine or tryptophan. Fields, in order: J gene, D gene, V gene, clone size, CDR3 protein, CDR3 DNA. The D gene is left open where the match is weak. Rows give clone size only sometimes, using once, few, many, or a class for an expanded clone.

TRBJ2-5 TRBD2 TRBV9 few CASSFTGTSGGETQYF TGTGCCAGCAGCTTTACCGGGACTAGCGGGGGAGAGACCCAGTACTTC
TRBJ2-7 . TRBV7-9 . CASSLPGVSYEQYF TGTGCCAGCAGCTTACCCGGGGTCTCCTACGAGCAGTACTTC
TRBJ1-1 . TRBV4-3 . CASSPDSMNTEAFF TGCGCCAGCAGCCCGGACAGCATGAACACTGAAGCTTTCTTT
TRBJ2-3 . TRBV7-3 . CASSARSGVSDTQYF TGTGCCAGCAGCGCCCGGTCGGGGGTCAGCGATACGCAGTATTTT
TRBJ2-2 TRBD2 TRBV27 . CASSPRGGAAGELFF TGTGCCAGCAGTCCCCGGGGGGGCGCGGCCGGGGAGCTGTTTTTT
TRBJ2-1 TRBD2 TRBV30 . CAWTFQAGYYNEQFF TGTGCCTGGACCTTTCAAGCGGGGTACTACAATGAGCAGTTCTTC
TRBJ1-2 . TRBV6-1 . CASSTGYGYTF TGTGCCAGCAGCACAGGCTATGGCTACACCTTC
TRBJ1-2 . TRBV13 . CASSRPWDNNYGYTF TGTGCCAGCAGTCGACCCTGGGACAACAACTATGGCTACACCTTC
TRBJ1-1 . TRBV13 . CASSFSGNTEAFF TGTGCCAGCAGCTTTTCAGGGAACACTGAAGCTTTCTTT
TRBJ1-6 . TRBV5-1 . CASSFDSDSPLHF TGCGCCAGCAGCTTTGACAGTGATTCACCCCTCCACTTT
TRBJ2-5 TRBD2 TRBV28 . CASSFGGGSETQYF TGTGCCAGCAGTTTCGGGGGGGGTAGTGAGACCCAGTACTTC
TRBJ2-3 . TRBV27 . CASSFQYASTDTQYF TGTGCCAGCAGTTTCCAGTACGCTAGCACAGATACGCAGTATTTT
TRBJ1-6 . TRBV4-1 few CASSPKDGDSPLHF TGCGCCAGCAGCCCGAAGGACGGGGATTCACCCCTCCACTTT
TRBJ1-3 . TRBV5-1 . CASSATDSGNTIYF TGCGCCAGCAGCGCGACAGACTCTGGAAACACCATATATTTT
TRBJ2-3 . TRBV13 . CASSLLWGADTQYF TGTGCCAGCAGCTTACTCTGGGGCGCAGATACGCAGTATTTT
TRBJ2-2 TRBD1 TRBV2 . CATPTDRVNTGELFF TGTGCCACACCCACTGACAGGGTAAACACCGGGGAGCTGTTTTTT
TRBJ1-5 . TRBV7-2 . CASSQGTGWTQPQHF TGTGCCAGCAGCCAAGGTACAGGGTGGACTCAGCCCCAGCATTTT
TRBJ1-3 . TRBV16 . CASSQSLSGNTIYF TGTGCCAGCAGCCAATCCCTCTCTGGAAACACCATATATTTT
TRBJ1-4 . TRBV18 . CASSPFDTLNEKLFF TGTGCCAGCTCACCCTTTGACACCCTAAATGAAAAACTGTTTTTT
TRBJ1-4 . TRBV5-1 . CASSLNGQINEKLFF TGCGCCAGCAGCTTGAATGGTCAGATAAATGAAAAACTGTTTTTT
TRBJ2-1 TRBD2 TRBV27 . CASSLTPGSAAGSSYNEQFF TGTGCCAGCAGTTTAACCCCGGGTTCGGCAGCGGGGAGCTCCTACAATGAGCAGTTCTTC
TRBJ1-1 . TRBV29-1 few CSLRGDELLGTEAFF TGCAGCCTCCGTGGGGATGAGTTACTAGGCACTGAAGCTTTCTTT
TRBJ1-5 . TRBV6-5 . CASSRYSNQPQHF TGTGCCAGCAGTCGGTATAGCAATCAGCCCCAGCATTTT
TRBJ2-3 . TRBV7-9 few CASSGYYGGDTQYF TGTGCCAGCAGCGGATACTATGGAGGAGATACGCAGTATTTT
TRBJ1-1 TRBD1 TRBV5-1 . CASSRQGDGSEAFF TGCGCCAGCAGCCGACAGGGAGATGGGTCTGAAGCTTTCTTT
TRBJ2-6 . TRBV7-2 few CAGRRDRFSGANVLTF TGTGCCGGACGGAGGGACAGATTCTCTGGGGCCAACGTCCTGACTTTC
TRBJ1-1 . TRBV27 once CASSLSLNTEAFF TGTGCCAGCAGTTTAAGCCTGAACACTGAAGCTTTCTTT
TRBJ2-3 TRBD1 TRBV5-1 once CASSWTGGTDTQYF TGCGCCAGCAGCTGGACAGGGGGCACAGATACGCAGTATTTT
TRBJ2-4 TRBD1 TRBV9 . CASSDGQGAYIQYF TGTGCCAGCAGCGACGGACAGGGGGCGTACATTCAGTACTTC
TRBJ2-5 TRBD1 TRBV4-1 . CASSQDGTGRGETQYF TGCGCCAGCAGCCAAGATGGGACAGGGCGGGGAGAGACCCAGTACTTC
TRBJ1-2 . TRBV28 few CASISQGRETYGYTF TGTGCCAGCATATCACAAGGACGGGAGACGTATGGCTACACCTTC
TRBJ1-5 TRBD1 TRBV5-6 . CASSRQGYQPQHF TGTGCCAGCAGCAGACAGGGGTATCAGCCCCAGCATTTT
TRBJ1-1 . TRBV28 . CASSSTGFPNMWTTEAFF TGTGCCAGCAGTTCTACAGGGTTCCCCAATATGTGGACCACTGAAGCTTTCTTT
TRBJ2-3 . TRBV11-3 . CASSYRGGNTDTQYF TGTGCCAGCAGCTACCGAGGGGGTAATACAGATACGCAGTATTTT
TRBJ1-1 . TRBV7-9 few CASSFVPGLTNTEAFF TGTGCCAGCAGCTTTGTTCCGGGACTTACGAACACTGAAGCTTTCTTT
TRBJ2-4 . TRBV11-2 . CATSQGAKNIQYF TGTGCCACTTCACAGGGAGCCAAAAACATTCAGTACTTC
TRBJ2-5 . TRBV10-3 . CAISESAGLETQYF TGTGCCATCAGTGAGTCGGCAGGGCTGGAGACCCAGTACTTC
TRBJ2-2 TRBD2 TRBV27 . CASRRGGMNTGELFF TGTGCCAGTAGACGCGGGGGAATGAACACCGGGGAGCTGTTTTTT
TRBJ2-7 TRBD1 TRBV13 few CASSLGLQGAQYF TGTGCCAGCAGCTTAGGCCTCCAGGGGGCACAGTACTTC
TRBJ2-1 . TRBV27 . CASSFVGGSYEQFF TGTGCCAGCAGTTTCGTAGGGGGAAGTTATGAGCAGTTCTTC
TRBJ1-1 . TRBV28 . CASSFVGGLLMNTEAFF TGTGCCAGCAGTTTTGTGGGGGGGCTATTAATGAACACTGAAGCTTTCTTT
TRBJ2-2 . TRBV19 . CASSIFGGRNTGELFF TGTGCCAGTAGTATTTTCGGAGGGAGGAACACCGGGGAGCTGTTTTTT
TRBJ1-1 . TRBV7-9 . CSSSLDLGQLNTEAFF TGTTCCAGCAGCTTAGATCTTGGACAGCTGAACACTGAAGCTTTCTTT
TRBJ1-6 TRBD1 TRBV7-9 few CASSSGTDTSPLHF TGTGCCAGCAGCTCCGGGACAGATACTTCACCCCTCCACTTT
TRBJ1-1 . TRBV15 . CATSRSGNTEAFF TGTGCCACCAGCAGAAGCGGGAACACTGAAGCTTTCTTT
TRBJ1-1 TRBD1 TRBV5-8 . CASSDRRQGEMTTEAFF TGTGCCAGCAGCGACCGACGACAGGGCGAGATGACCACTGAAGCTTTCTTT
TRBJ2-2 TRBD1 TRBV19 . CASSMGQTNTGELFF TGTGCCAGTAGTATGGGACAGACTAACACCGGGGAGCTGTTTTTT
TRBJ1-1 . TRBV25-1 . CASSMAGVGNTEAFF TGTGCCAGCAGTATGGCAGGGGTTGGGAACACTGAAGCTTTCTTT
TRBJ2-4 . TRBV5-5 . CASSLNPGKNIQYF TGTGCCAGCAGCTTGAACCCAGGGAAAAACATTCAGTACTTC
TRBJ2-2 . TRBV5-1 . CASSWVGTTNTGELFF TGCGCCAGCAGTTGGGTGGGGACAACGAACACCGGGGAGCTGTTTTTT
TRBJ2-2 TRBD2 TRBV7-2 . CASSLEGLDIGELFF TGTGCCAGCAGCTTAGAGGGACTAGATATCGGGGAGCTGTTTTTT
TRBJ1-4 TRBD1 TRBV5-4 . CASSSQGGREKLFF TGTGCCAGCAGCTCACAGGGGGGGAGGGAAAAACTGTTTTTT
TRBJ2-1 . TRBV6-5 . CASSYWTSNEQFF TGTGCCAGCAGTTACTGGACAAGCAATGAGCAGTTCTTC
TRBJ2-2 . TRBV19 . CASSRLNTGELFF TGTGCCAGTAGTCGGTTGAACACCGGGGAGCTGTTTTTT
TRBJ1-2 TRBD1 TRBV5-1 . CASTDRDINYGYTF TGCGCCAGCACCGACAGGGACATTAACTATGGCTACACCTTC